Listed below are T cell receptor beta chains from one sample, sequenced in a study of Ad26.COV2.S vaccination and SARS-CoV-2 variants. Method: immunoSEQ multiplex PCR; TCRdb's copy keeps in-frame clones and lacks some. The sample has about 350,000 clones; about 89% are singletons. The specimen was peripheral blood, collected in a trial of Ad26.COV2.S vaccine versus placebo. These receptors came from a person between 18 and 65 years old who received the Ad26.COV2.S COVID-19 vaccine or a placebo. Each CDR3 is given without its conserved first and last residue.

J gene: TRBJ1-4
V gene: TRBV19
CDR3 protein: ASSIYRGYDREKLF

J gene: TRBJ2-5
V gene: TRBV9
CDR3 protein: ASSVEGLAGETQY

J gene: TRBJ2-4
V gene: TRBV5-6
CDR3 protein: ASSDNLRLAKNIQY

J gene: TRBJ1-1
V gene: TRBV6-2/TRBV6-3
CDR3 protein: ASSETGDSEAF

J gene: TRBJ2-1
V gene: TRBV11-2
CDR3 protein: ASSRGLAGGWAEQF

J gene: TRBJ2-3
V gene: TRBV3-1/TRBV3-2
CDR3 protein: ASSSSRTDTQY

J gene: TRBJ1-2
V gene: TRBV28
CDR3 protein: ASRTGGKGYT

J gene: TRBJ2-1
V gene: TRBV19
CDR3 protein: ASSIEAVNYNEQF

J gene: TRBJ2-7
V gene: TRBV7-2
CDR3 protein: ASSLVAETGSEQY

J gene: TRBJ2-7
V gene: TRBV30
CDR3 protein: AWSTGQGTYEQY

J gene: TRBJ2-1
V gene: TRBV10-3
CDR3 protein: AISDVNEQF

J gene: TRBJ2-7
V gene: TRBV5-1
CDR3 protein: ASSLASSYEQY

J gene: TRBJ2-3
V gene: TRBV28
CDR3 protein: ASSLQQPRNTQY

J gene: TRBJ2-6
V gene: TRBV19
CDR3 protein: ASSITGLRGRRSSGANVLT

J gene: TRBJ2-7
V gene: TRBV12-2
CDR3 protein: ASRFWEQY

J gene: TRBJ1-1
V gene: TRBV4-3
CDR3 protein: ASSQDGGSTSEAF

J gene: TRBJ2-7
V gene: TRBV3-1/TRBV3-2
CDR3 protein: ASSQPGQEAYEQY

J gene: TRBJ2-3
V gene: TRBV14
CDR3 protein: ASSQASTWTSAGTDTQY

J gene: TRBJ1-1
V gene: TRBV4-1
CDR3 protein: ASSRGQGTNTEAF

J gene: TRBJ2-2
V gene: TRBV7-2
CDR3 protein: ASSLAGVLTGELF

J gene: TRBJ1-3
V gene: TRBV7-2
CDR3 protein: ASSFGTRTGNTIY

J gene: TRBJ1-4
V gene: TRBV15
CDR3 protein: ATSRGGSRGNEKLF

J gene: TRBJ1-5
V gene: TRBV6-1
CDR3 protein: ASSEPWTGRNQPQH

J gene: TRBJ2-2
V gene: TRBV19
CDR3 protein: ASSSGGGTGELF

J gene: TRBJ1-5
V gene: TRBV28
CDR3 protein: ASSSPWAQNQPQH

J gene: TRBJ2-5
V gene: TRBV6-2/TRBV6-3
CDR3 protein: ASSSTRETQY

J gene: TRBJ2-2
V gene: TRBV9
CDR3 protein: ASSARTGGLVRTGELF

J gene: TRBJ1-1
V gene: TRBV10-3
CDR3 protein: AIKSINTEAF

J gene: TRBJ2-3
V gene: TRBV4-1
CDR3 protein: ASSQGYLAGEEDTQY

J gene: TRBJ2-2
V gene: TRBV19
CDR3 protein: ASSRNEPGAPGELF

J gene: TRBJ2-5
V gene: TRBV2
CDR3 protein: ASRGVGETQY

J gene: TRBJ2-7
V gene: TRBV6-5
CDR3 protein: ASEGPLTYEQY

J gene: TRBJ2-1
V gene: TRBV2
CDR3 protein: ASKTYGNNEQF

J gene: TRBJ2-1
V gene: TRBV5-1
CDR3 protein: ASSFDRGSYNEQF

J gene: TRBJ2-4
V gene: TRBV4-3
CDR3 protein: ASSLRQGGVGNIQY

J gene: TRBJ2-3
V gene: TRBV4-3
CDR3 protein: ASSQEALAERTDTQY

J gene: TRBJ1-1
V gene: TRBV6-5
CDR3 protein: ASSNPAVNTEAF

J gene: TRBJ2-7
V gene: TRBV5-1
CDR3 protein: ASSLIEGLYEQY

J gene: TRBJ1-5
V gene: TRBV18
CDR3 protein: ASSLDSNQPQH

J gene: TRBJ2-2
V gene: TRBV9
CDR3 protein: ASSVGVAGELF

J gene: TRBJ2-7
V gene: TRBV5-5
CDR3 protein: ASSLGLAGPEQY

J gene: TRBJ1-4
V gene: TRBV5-1
CDR3 protein: ASSLAGVTNEKLF

J gene: TRBJ2-2
V gene: TRBV11-2
CDR3 protein: ASSRDSQTGELF

J gene: TRBJ2-1
V gene: TRBV19
CDR3 protein: ASMRDRSSYNEQF

J gene: TRBJ1-4
V gene: TRBV2
CDR3 protein: ASSEALMGGREEKLF

J gene: TRBJ2-2
V gene: TRBV6-5
CDR3 protein: ASHRRQGGGELF

J gene: TRBJ1-1
V gene: TRBV6-5
CDR3 protein: VTRGGLITEAF